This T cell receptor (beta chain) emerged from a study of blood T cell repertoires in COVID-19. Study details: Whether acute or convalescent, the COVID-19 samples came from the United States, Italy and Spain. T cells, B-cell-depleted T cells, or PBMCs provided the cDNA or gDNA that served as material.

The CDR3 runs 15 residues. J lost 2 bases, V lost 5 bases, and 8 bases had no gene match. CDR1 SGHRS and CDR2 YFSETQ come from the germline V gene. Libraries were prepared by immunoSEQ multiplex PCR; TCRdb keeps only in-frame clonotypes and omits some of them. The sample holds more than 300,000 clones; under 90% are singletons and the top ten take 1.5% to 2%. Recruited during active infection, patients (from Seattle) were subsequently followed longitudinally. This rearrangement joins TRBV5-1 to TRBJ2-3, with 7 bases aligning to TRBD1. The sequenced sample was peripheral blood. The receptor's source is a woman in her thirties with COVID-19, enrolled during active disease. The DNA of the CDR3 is TGCGCCAGCAGGCCAACAGGGGTGGACACAGATACGCAGTATTTT. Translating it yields CASRPTGVDTDTQYF.